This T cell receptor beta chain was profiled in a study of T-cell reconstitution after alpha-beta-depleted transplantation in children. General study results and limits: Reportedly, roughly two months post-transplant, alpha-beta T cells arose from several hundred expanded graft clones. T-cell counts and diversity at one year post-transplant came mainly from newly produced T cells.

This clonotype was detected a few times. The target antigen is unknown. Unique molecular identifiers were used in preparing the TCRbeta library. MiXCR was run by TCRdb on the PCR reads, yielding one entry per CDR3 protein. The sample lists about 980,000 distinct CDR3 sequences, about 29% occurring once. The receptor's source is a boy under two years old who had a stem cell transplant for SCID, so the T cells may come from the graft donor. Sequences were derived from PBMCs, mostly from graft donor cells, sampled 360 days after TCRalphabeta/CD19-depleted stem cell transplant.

CDR3 loop: CASSQESGAFFNEQFF. CDR3 coding DNA: TGCGCCAGCAGCCAAGAGAGCGGGGCCTTCTTCAATGAGCAGTTCTTC. The V and J genes are TRBV4-1 and TRBJ2-1; 7 nucleotides align to TRBD2. The germline gives CDR1 MGHRA, CDR2 YSYEKL. The CDR3 is 16 residues long. The junction had 8 bases not matched to a gene; V was cut back by 0 bases and J by 6 bases.